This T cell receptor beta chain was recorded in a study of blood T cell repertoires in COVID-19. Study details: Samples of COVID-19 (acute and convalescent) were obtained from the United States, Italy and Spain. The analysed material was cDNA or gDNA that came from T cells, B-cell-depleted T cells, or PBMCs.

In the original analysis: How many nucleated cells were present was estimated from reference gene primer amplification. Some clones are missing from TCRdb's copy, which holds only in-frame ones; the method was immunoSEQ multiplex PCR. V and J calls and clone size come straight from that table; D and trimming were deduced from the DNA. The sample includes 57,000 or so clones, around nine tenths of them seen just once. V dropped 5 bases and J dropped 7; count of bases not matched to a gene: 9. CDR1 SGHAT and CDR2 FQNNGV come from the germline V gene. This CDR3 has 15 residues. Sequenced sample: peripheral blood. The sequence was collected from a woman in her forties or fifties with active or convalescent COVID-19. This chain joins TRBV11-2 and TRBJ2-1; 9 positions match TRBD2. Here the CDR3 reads CASSRSGRIGNEQFF. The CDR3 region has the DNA TGTGCCAGCAGCCGAAGCGGGAGGATTGGGAATGAGCAGTTCTTC.